This T cell receptor beta chain appears in the sequencing data of a study of T cells in Graves' hyperthyroidism and ophthalmopathy. Study overall: The authors collected peripheral blood at initial diagnosis, before any treatment.

This clonotype showed up just a few times. The antigen remains undetermined. This CDR3 spans 17 amino acids. Deletions cut 0 bases from V and 3 bases from J, with 15 bases between. Germline V gene data show CDR1 as MNHEY and CDR2 as SVGAGI. Study results and limitations: Blood samples included most of the expanded thyroid clonotypes exceeding 0.001.

Pregnant or lactating patients were excluded, as were those with uncontrolled infection or other autoimmune disease. RNA transcripts yielded amplified TCR beta CDR3 regions. The study used the HTBI primer set for a first-round RT-PCR of the TCR CDR3. TCRdb reanalysed the multiplex PCR reads using MiXCR and keeps one entry per CDR3 protein. The repertoire holds about 250,000 distinct CDR3 sequences, 12% to 15% seen once, with around 30% in the top ten. The sequencing sample was made of blood. The chain employs TRBV6-5 and TRBJ2-1; D unresolved. This TCR derives from a woman aged 45-60 years with Graves' hyperthyroidism that later progressed to Graves' ophthalmopathy. CDR3: CASSYSARTPLYNEQFF. The CDR3 DNA follows: TGTGCCAGCAGTTACTCCGCACGAACTCCTCTCTACAATGAGCAGTTCTTC.